This TCR beta chain was identified during a study of multiple sclerosis patients with progressive multifocal leukoencephalopathy. Deletions cut 0 bases from V and 2 bases from J, with 13 bases between. The CDR3 runs 16 residues. Germline V gives CDR1 SGDLS, CDR2 YYNGEE. This sample's time point: time of PML onset. Method: immunoSEQ multiplex PCR; TCRdb's copy keeps in-frame clones and lacks some. This sample has about 31,000 clones; more than 80% occur once, and the top ten carry 12%. V is TRBV9 and J is TRBJ2-3; D is perhaps TRBD1 (5 bases). The starting material was PBMCs, obtained from a patient treated with natalizumab. The sequence was obtained from a woman under 40 with progressive multifocal leukoencephalopathy. The CDR3: CASSVEGQAITDTQYF. CDR3 DNA: TGTGCCAGCAGCGTAGAGGGGCAGGCGATCACAGATACGCAGTATTTT.